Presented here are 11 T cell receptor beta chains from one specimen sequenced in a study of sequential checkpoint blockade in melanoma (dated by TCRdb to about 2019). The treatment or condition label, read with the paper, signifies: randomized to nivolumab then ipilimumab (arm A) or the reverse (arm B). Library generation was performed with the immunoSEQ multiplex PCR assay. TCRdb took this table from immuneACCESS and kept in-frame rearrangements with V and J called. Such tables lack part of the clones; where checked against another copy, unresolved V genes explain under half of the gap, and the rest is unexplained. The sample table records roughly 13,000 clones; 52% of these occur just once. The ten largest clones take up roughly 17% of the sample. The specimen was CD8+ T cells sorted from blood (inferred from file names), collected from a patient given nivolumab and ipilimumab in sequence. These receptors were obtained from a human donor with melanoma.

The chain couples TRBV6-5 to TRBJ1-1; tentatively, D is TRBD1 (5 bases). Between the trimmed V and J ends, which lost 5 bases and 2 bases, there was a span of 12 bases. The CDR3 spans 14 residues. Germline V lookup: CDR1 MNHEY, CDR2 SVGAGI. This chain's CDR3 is CASSPDSPNTEAFF. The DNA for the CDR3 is TGTGCCAGCAGTCCCGACAGTCCTAACACTGAAGCTTTCTTT.

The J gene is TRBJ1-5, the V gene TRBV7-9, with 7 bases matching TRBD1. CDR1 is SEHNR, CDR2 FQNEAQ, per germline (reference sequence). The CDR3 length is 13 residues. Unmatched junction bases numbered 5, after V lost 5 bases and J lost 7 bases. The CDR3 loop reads CASSRGQKQPQHF. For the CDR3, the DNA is TGTGCCAGCAGCCGGGGACAGAAACAGCCCCAGCATTTT.

CDR3 protein: CAWSGDRVISEAFF. CDR3 DNA sequence: TGTGCCTGGAGCGGGGACAGGGTAATCTCTGAAGCTTTCTTT. The genes are TRBV30 and TRBJ1-1; 9 nucleotides agree with TRBD1. CDR3 size: 14 residues. Germline V gene lookup returns CDR1 GTSNPN and CDR2 SVGIG (reference sequence). The V segment lost 3 bases and the J segment 6 bases; nucleotides outside the gene matches: 8. Based on the CDR3 plus reference TRBV30 and TRBJ1-1, the full variable domain is SQTIHQWPATLVQPVGSPLSLECTVEGTSNPNLYWYRQAAGRGLQLLFYSVGIGQISSEVPQNLSASRPQDRQFILSSKKLLLSDSGFYLCAWSGDRVISEAFFGQGTRLTVV.

In nucleotides, the CDR3 is TGTGCCAGCAGCTTAGGTCAAAGGGAGACAGATACGCAGTATTTT. It specifies CASSLGQRETDTQYF. This sequence joins TRBV7-9 and TRBJ2-3, with D perhaps TRBD2 (5 bases). Per the germline V gene, CDR1 is SEHNR and CDR2 is FQNEAQ (reference sequence). CDR3 size: 15 residues. V gave up 1 base and J gave up 3 bases, with 11 bases separating them. Variable domain in full (rest from reference TRBV7-9 and TRBJ2-3): DTGVSQNPRHKITKRGQNVTFRCDPISEHNRLYWYRQTLGQGPEFLTYFQNEAQLEKSRLLSDRFSAERPKGSFSTLEIQRTEQGDSAMYLCASSLGQRETDTQYFGPGTRLTVL.

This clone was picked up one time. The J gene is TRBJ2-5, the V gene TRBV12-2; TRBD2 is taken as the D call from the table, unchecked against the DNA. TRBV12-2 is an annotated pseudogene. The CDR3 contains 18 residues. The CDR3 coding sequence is TGTGCAAGTCGATCCCTAGCCCTCCCGGGAGGCCCCCAAGAGACCCAGTACTTC. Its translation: CASRSLALPGGPQETQYF.

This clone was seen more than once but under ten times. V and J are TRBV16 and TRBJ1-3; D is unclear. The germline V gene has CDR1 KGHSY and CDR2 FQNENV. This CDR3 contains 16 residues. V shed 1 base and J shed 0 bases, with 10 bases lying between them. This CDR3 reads CASSQFLPVSGNTIYF. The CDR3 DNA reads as TGTGCCAGCAGCCAATTTTTGCCAGTCTCTGGAAACACCATATATTTT.

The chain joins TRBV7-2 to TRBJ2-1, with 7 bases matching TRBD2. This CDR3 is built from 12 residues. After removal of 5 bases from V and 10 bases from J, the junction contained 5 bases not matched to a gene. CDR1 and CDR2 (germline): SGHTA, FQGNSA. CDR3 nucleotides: TGTGCCAGCAGCCCGACTAGCCTCGAGCAGTTCTTC. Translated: CASSPTSLEQFF.

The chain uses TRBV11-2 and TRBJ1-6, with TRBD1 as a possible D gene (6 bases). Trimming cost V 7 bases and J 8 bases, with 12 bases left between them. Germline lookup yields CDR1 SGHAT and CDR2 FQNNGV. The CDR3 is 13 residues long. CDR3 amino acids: CASNNRVHSPLHF. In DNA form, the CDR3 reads TGTGCCAGCAACAACAGGGTGCATTCACCCCTCCACTTT.

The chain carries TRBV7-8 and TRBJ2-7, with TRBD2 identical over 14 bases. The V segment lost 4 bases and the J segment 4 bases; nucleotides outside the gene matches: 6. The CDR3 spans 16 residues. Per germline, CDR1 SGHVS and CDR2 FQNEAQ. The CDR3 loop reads CASSSGLAGGWYEQYF. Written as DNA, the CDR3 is TGTGCCAGCAGCTCAGGACTAGCGGGAGGCTGGTACGAGCAGTACTTC.

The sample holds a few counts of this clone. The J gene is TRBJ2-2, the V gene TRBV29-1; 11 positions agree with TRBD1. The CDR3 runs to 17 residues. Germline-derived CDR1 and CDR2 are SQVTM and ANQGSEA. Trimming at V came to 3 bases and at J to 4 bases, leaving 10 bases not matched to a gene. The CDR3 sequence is CSVETPGTGGPTGELFF. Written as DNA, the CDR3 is TGCAGCGTTGAGACACCCGGGACAGGGGGTCCCACCGGGGAGCTGTTTTTT.

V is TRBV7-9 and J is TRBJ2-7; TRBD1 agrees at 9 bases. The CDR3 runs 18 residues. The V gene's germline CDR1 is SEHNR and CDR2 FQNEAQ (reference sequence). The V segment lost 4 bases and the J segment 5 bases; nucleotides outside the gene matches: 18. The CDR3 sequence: CASSSTFVTGGALHEQYF. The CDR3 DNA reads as TGTGCCAGCAGCTCCACTTTCGTTACAGGGGGCGCTCTCCACGAGCAGTACTTC.